These T cell receptor beta chains were read from a single sample in a study of technical replicates of blood from a few donors. Clones were read by immunoSEQ multiplex PCR, and TCRdb kept only the in-frame ones, dropping some. Among 75,000 to 95,000 clones listed, 80% to 95% were seen once. Source material: T cells isolated from PBMCs. These receptors were collected from a human donor in good health. CDR3s include the opening cysteine and the closing phenylalanine or tryptophan. The D gene is left open where the match is weak. The size entry is marked missing in some rows and otherwise reads once, few, many or a size class.

>TRBD1|TRBV6-6|TRBJ1-1|few
TGTGCCACACAAGGGGACAGGACTTATGAAGCTTTCTTT
CATQGDRTYEAFF
>-|TRBV28|TRBJ2-5|-
TGTGCCAGCAGTTTAGACAGCATCCAAGAGACCCAGTACTTC
CASSLDSIQETQYF
>TRBD1|TRBV7-3|TRBJ2-3|-
TGTGCCAGCAGCTTAAAAGTCCAGGGGGCTGATTATACGCAGTATTTT
CASSLKVQGADYTQYF
>TRBD1|TRBV20-1|TRBJ2-3|-
TGCAGTGCTCGGACAGGCCGGTTT
CSARTGRF
>-|TRBV2|TRBJ2-1|-
TGTGCCAGCAGCACAGAATACAATGAGCAGTTCTTC
CASSTEYNEQFF
>-|TRBV4-1|TRBJ2-7|once
TGCGCCAGCAGCCAAGAAGAAAGAGACTCCTACGAGCAGTACTTC
CASSQEERDSYEQYF
>-|TRBV5-1|TRBJ2-1|-
TGCGCCAGCAGCCGGGAACCTTCCTACAATGAGCAGTTCTTC
CASSREPSYNEQFF
>-|TRBV5-1|TRBJ2-1|-
TGCGCCAGCAGCTACCTTAGCGGGACAGACAATGAGCAGTTCTTC
CASSYLSGTDNEQFF
>-|TRBV4-1|TRBJ2-3|-
TGCGCCAGCAGCCCCCCGAGGTTCGGGGGAAGGACAGATACGCAGTATTTT
CASSPPRFGGRTDTQYF
>TRBD2|TRBV7-8|TRBJ2-5|few
TGTGCCAGCAGCCACCAATTCGGGAGGGAGACCCAGTACTTC
CASSHQFGRETQYF
>-|TRBV6-5|TRBJ1-1|few
TGTGCCAGCAGTTACCGGGTTGGCAGGGGAACTGAAGCTTTCTTT
CASSYRVGRGTEAFF
>-|TRBV6-5|TRBJ2-2|-
TGTGCCAGCAGGGTAGCTAGCAGCGCCGGGGAGCTGTTTTTT
CASRVASSAGELFF
>-|TRBV19|TRBJ2-3|-
TGTGCCAGTAGTCGGCGGGACGGATCCACAGATACGCAGTATTTT
CASSRRDGSTDTQYF
>-|TRBV5-1|TRBJ2-3|-
TGCGCCAGCAGCTTGGTTGCAGGTGAAGATACGCAGTATTTT
CASSLVAGEDTQYF
>-|TRBV7-9|TRBJ1-1|few
TGTGCCAGCAGCTTAGGGCAGGGGAGTGGGGCCACTGAAGCTTTCTTT
CASSLGQGSGATEAFF
>-|TRBV10-2|TRBJ1-2|-
TGCGCCAGCAGTGATAAGCCCCTTGAGCACACCTTC
CASSDKPLEHTF